What follows describes a single TCR beta chain. In its sample, this clonotype was seen a few times. Its specific antigen is unknown. There are no base qualities to consult, and no much larger clone falls within one base. The sample originates from a study of T-cell reconstitution after alpha-beta-depleted transplantation in children (dated by TCRdb to about 2016). Context from the whole study: T-cell immune reconstitution after TCRalphabeta/CD19-depleted allogeneic hematopoietic cell transplantation in children was quantitatively tracked in the study by means of TCR repertoire profiling.

CDR1 SGHRS and CDR2 YFSETQ were looked up in the germline V gene. The junction shows trimming of 3 bases on V and 5 bases on J, and the gene matches do not reach 10 bases of it. Reading from cysteine to phenylalanine, the CDR3 counts 15 amino acids. Here the CDR3 DNA is all that survives: 45 bases in frame from base 1. The sample's treatment or condition label, in plain terms: allogeneic hematopoietic cell transplantation with graft depleted of TCRalphabeta T cells and CD19 B cells. The transplant recipients were children given TCRalphabeta/CD19-depleted allogeneic hematopoietic cell grafts. The research as a whole found: Apparently early alphabetaT-cell count recovery about two months after transplant reportedly relied on only several hundred rapidly expanded clones derived from non-depleted graft cells. In some patients, the high TCRbeta diversity seen at day 60 was put down to recipient T cells and intrathymic progenitors that had survived conditioning. Hyperexpanded clone frequencies declined over subsequent months; after one year, T-cell counts and TCRbeta diversity were mostly attributed to newly produced T cells.

Library prep was done by PCR. Sequencing took place on an Illumina HiSeq 2500. To normalize quantification of the TCRbeta repertoire, the TCR libraries were built with molecular barcoding that relied on unique molecular identifiers. TCRdb's own reprocessing of the public reads used fastp at Q25 and MiXCR and kept productive beta chains. CDR3 protein sequences are deduplicated, and each keeps its most common genes and DNA. The sample table lists 750,000 to 950,000 distinct CDR3 sequences, less than 20% of them with a count of one. Roughly 5% of the sample belongs to the ten largest clones. The sample was PBMCs, mostly from graft donor cells, taken 360 days after TCRalphabeta/CD19-depleted stem cell transplant. The V and J segments used are TRBV5-1 and TRBJ2-5, with 7 bases in between that match TRBD1. This TCR derives from a male patient aged 10-17 years who had a stem cell transplant for acute lymphoblastic leukemia, so the T cells may come from the graft donor. The CDR3 sequence is CASSYRQGNLETQYF. The DNA is as follows: TGCGCCAGCAGCTACCGACAGGGAAATTTGGAGACCCAGTACTTC.